Described below is a single T cell receptor (beta chain) sequence and its context. This sample was included in a study of blood T cell repertoires in COVID-19. Deletions cut 8 bases from V and 0 bases from J, with 8 bases between. The germline V gene has CDR1 SNHLY and CDR2 FYNNEI. The CDR3 runs to 13 residues. This table comes from immunoSEQ multiplex PCR, and its TCRdb copy is limited to in-frame clones, with some not included. Of 170,000 or so clones listed, about 87% were seen once; the top ten hold roughly 2.5%. The chain uses TRBV2 and TRBJ1-3; D is unresolved. This TCR came from a man aged 35 to 55 with active or convalescent COVID-19. The material sequenced was peripheral blood. The CDR3 DNA follows: TGTGCCAGCCGACTGAGCTCTGGAAACACCATATATTTT. Translated, it gives CASRLSSGNTIYF.